These 15 T cell receptor beta chains were all obtained from the same sample, sequenced in a study of blood T cell repertoires in COVID-19. Clones were sequenced by immunoSEQ multiplex PCR, and TCRdb holds only the in-frame ones, with some missing. In the table there are approximately 470,000 clones, roughly 90% of which are singletons. Source material: PBMCs or T cells enriched from blood (not recorded which). Every receptor here comes from a woman between 18 and 29 years old who had recovered from COVID-19.

This chain connects TRBV11-2 to TRBJ1-4; D remains unclear. The germline V and J ends were trimmed by 0 bases and 0 bases, with 5 bases remaining between them. Germline-derived CDR1 and CDR2 are SGHAT and FQNNGV. The CDR3 loop spans 15 amino acids. CDR3 bases: TGTGCCAGCAGCTTAGAGGCAACAACTAATGAAAAACTGTTTTTT. Its protein is CASSLEATTNEKLFF. Combining the CDR3 with reference TRBV11-2 and TRBJ1-4 gives the whole variable domain EAGVAQSPRYKIIEKRQSVAFWCNPISGHATLYWYQQILGQGPKLLIQFQNNGVVDDSQLPKDRFSAERLKGVDSTLKIQPAKLEDSAVYLCASSLEATTNEKLFFGSGTQLSVL.

The chain is built from TRBV5-1 and TRBJ1-4, with TRBD1 as a possible D gene (6 bases). The CDR3 runs 16 residues. Germline V gene data show CDR1 as SGHRS and CDR2 as YFSETQ. Trimming removed 0 bases at V and 2 bases at J, with 11 bases between. CDR3 sequence: CASSLDREKTNEKLFF. The CDR3 bases are TGCGCCAGCAGCTTGGACAGGGAGAAGACTAATGAAAAACTGTTTTTT. The whole variable domain, filled in from reference TRBV5-1 and TRBJ1-4, reads KAGVTQTPRYLIKTRGQQVTLSCSPISGHRSVSWYQQTPGQGLQFLFEYFSETQRNKGNFPGRFSGRQFSNSRSEMNVSTLELGDSALYLCASSLDREKTNEKLFFGSGTQLSVL.

The chain joins TRBV10-3 to TRBJ2-7, with D perhaps matching TRBD1 (6 bases). Germline CDR1 and CDR2: ENHRY and SYGVKD. V was cut by 2 bases and J by 7 bases, with 15 bases left in between. The CDR3 runs to 14 residues. Here the CDR3 reads CAISEEQGIGEQYF. DNA of the CDR3: TGTGCCATCAGTGAGGAACAGGGTATTGGGGAGCAGTACTTC.

This clone occurred once. As DNA, the CDR3 is TGCGCCAGCAGCCAAGATAAGGGGGACAGGGGGCTTCAAAAACTGTTTTTT. Encoded protein: CASSQDKGDRGLQKLFF. V usage is TRBV4-1 and J usage is TRBJ1-4; 12 nucleotides agree with TRBD1. The CDR3 consists of 17 residues. The V segment lost 0 bases and the J segment 9 bases; nucleotides outside the gene matches: 8. Looked up from germline, CDR1 is MGHRA and CDR2 is YSYEKL.

The V call is TRBV30, the J call TRBJ1-4; D might be TRBD1 (6 bases). The CDR3 extends over 14 amino acids. V gave up 1 base and J gave up 5 bases, with 11 bases separating them. Germline CDR1 GTSNPN, CDR2 SVGIG (reference sequence). This CDR3 reads CAWSDGDKNEKLFF. Here the CDR3 DNA reads TGTGCCTGGAGTGATGGGGACAAGAATGAAAAACTGTTTTTT.

This clone was seen only a few times. The chain links TRBV10-3 to TRBJ1-2, with D possibly being TRBD1 (6 bases). Trimming cost V 6 bases and J 4 bases, with 15 bases left between them. Germline V CDR1 and CDR2: ENHRY, SYGVKD. This CDR3 spans 14 amino acids. CDR3 region: CAISQQGSTYGYTF. For the CDR3, the DNA is TGTGCCATCAGCCAACAGGGATCGACCTATGGCTACACCTTC.

The V gene is TRBV27, the J gene TRBJ2-7; a weak D match, TRBD2 (5 bases). The length of the CDR3 is 15 residues. CDR1 and CDR2 from the germline V gene are MNHEY and SMNVEV (reference sequence). V was shortened by 0 bases and J by 3 bases, with 12 bases between the two germline ends. CDR3 DNA sequence: TGTGCCAGCAGTTTATCCGGCGGGCCCTACTACGAGCAGTACTTC. As protein: CASSLSGGPYYEQYF.

V is TRBV15 and J is TRBJ2-5; 12 bases line up with TRBD2. The V segment lost 3 bases and the J segment 1 base; nucleotides outside the gene matches: 6. This CDR3 comprises 17 residues. Germline V gene data show CDR1 as LNHNV and CDR2 as YYDKDF (reference sequence). The DNA for the CDR3 is TGTGCCACCAGCAGCACTAGCGGGGGGATCGCCCAAGAGACCCAGTACTTC. Protein product: CATSSTSGGIAQETQYF.

The genes are TRBV6-2 or TRBV6-3 and TRBJ1-5; D gene uncertain. CDR1 is MNHEY, CDR2 SVGEGT, per germline. V was pared by 0 bases and J by 0 bases, with 6 bases between. The CDR3 is 15 residues long. CDR3 residues: CASSYSTHSNQPQHF. CDR3 in DNA: TGTGCCAGCAGTTACTCCACTCATAGCAATCAGCCCCAGCATTTT.

The rearrangement links TRBV2 to TRBJ1-1; D remains ambiguous. The CDR3 covers 15 residues. Germline V CDR1 and CDR2: SNHLY, FYNNEI. Trimming left V 2 bases short and J 1 base short, with 11 bases between. CDR3 protein: CASSEQSRENTEAFF. The CDR3 DNA follows: TGTGCCAGCAGTGAACAAAGCCGGGAGAACACTGAAGCTTTCTTT. Full variable domain (remainder filled in from reference TRBV2 and TRBJ1-1): EPEVTQTPSHQVTQMGQEVILRCVPISNHLYFYWYRQILGQKVEFLVSFYNNEISEKSEIFDDQFSVERPDGSNFTLKIRSTKLEDSAMYFCASSEQSRENTEAFFGQGTRLTVV.

The chain couples TRBV2 to TRBJ2-2; 7 bases are a match to TRBD1. V lost 6 bases to trimming and J lost 6 bases; unmatched junction nucleotides: 7. CDR3 size: 14 residues. Germline values: CDR1 SNHLY, CDR2 FYNNEI. The chain's CDR3 is CASSATTGSGELFF. The CDR3 DNA reads as TGTGCCAGCAGCGCCACGACAGGGTCCGGGGAGCTGTTTTTT.

This clone was seen a few times. This chain connects TRBV5-1 to TRBJ1-1, with 7 bases aligning to TRBD1. Trimming took 0 bases from V and 1 from J; bases not matched to a gene: 6. This CDR3 comprises 16 residues. Germline lookup yields CDR1 SGHRS and CDR2 YFSETQ. The CDR3 protein is CASSLEGQISNTEAFF. CDR3 nucleotides: TGCGCCAGCAGCTTGGAGGGACAGATATCGAACACTGAAGCTTTCTTT.

This rearrangement joins TRBV28 to TRBJ1-1; possibly TRBD1 for D (6 bases). The CDR3 is 14 residues long. Germline V CDR1 and CDR2: MDHEN, SYDVKM. V lost 1 base and J 5 bases, leaving 11 bases between the germline ends. CDR3 sequence reads: CASSLYQGWTEAFF. CDR3 nucleotides: TGTGCCAGCAGTTTATATCAGGGGTGGACTGAAGCTTTCTTT.

This clone was observed a single time. CDR3: CASSPPQGENTEAFF. The CDR3, as DNA: TGTGCCAGCTCACCACCGCAGGGCGAGAACACTGAAGCTTTCTTT. The chain uses TRBV18 and TRBJ1-1, with D perhaps TRBD1 (5 bases). V lost 0 bases and J lost 1, with 9 bases in between. Germline CDR1 is KGHSH and CDR2 is LQKENI. This CDR3 region has 15 residues.

The chain uses TRBV19 and TRBJ2-7, with 9 bases fitting TRBD1. The CDR3 has 16 amino acids. From germline, CDR1 is LNHDA and CDR2 SQIVND (reference sequence). With V trimmed by 5 bases and J by 3 bases, 11 bases remained unmatched. The CDR3 loop is CASSPRTGAASYEQYF. CDR3 sequence (DNA): TGTGCCAGTAGTCCTCGGACAGGGGCGGCGAGCTACGAGCAGTACTTC.